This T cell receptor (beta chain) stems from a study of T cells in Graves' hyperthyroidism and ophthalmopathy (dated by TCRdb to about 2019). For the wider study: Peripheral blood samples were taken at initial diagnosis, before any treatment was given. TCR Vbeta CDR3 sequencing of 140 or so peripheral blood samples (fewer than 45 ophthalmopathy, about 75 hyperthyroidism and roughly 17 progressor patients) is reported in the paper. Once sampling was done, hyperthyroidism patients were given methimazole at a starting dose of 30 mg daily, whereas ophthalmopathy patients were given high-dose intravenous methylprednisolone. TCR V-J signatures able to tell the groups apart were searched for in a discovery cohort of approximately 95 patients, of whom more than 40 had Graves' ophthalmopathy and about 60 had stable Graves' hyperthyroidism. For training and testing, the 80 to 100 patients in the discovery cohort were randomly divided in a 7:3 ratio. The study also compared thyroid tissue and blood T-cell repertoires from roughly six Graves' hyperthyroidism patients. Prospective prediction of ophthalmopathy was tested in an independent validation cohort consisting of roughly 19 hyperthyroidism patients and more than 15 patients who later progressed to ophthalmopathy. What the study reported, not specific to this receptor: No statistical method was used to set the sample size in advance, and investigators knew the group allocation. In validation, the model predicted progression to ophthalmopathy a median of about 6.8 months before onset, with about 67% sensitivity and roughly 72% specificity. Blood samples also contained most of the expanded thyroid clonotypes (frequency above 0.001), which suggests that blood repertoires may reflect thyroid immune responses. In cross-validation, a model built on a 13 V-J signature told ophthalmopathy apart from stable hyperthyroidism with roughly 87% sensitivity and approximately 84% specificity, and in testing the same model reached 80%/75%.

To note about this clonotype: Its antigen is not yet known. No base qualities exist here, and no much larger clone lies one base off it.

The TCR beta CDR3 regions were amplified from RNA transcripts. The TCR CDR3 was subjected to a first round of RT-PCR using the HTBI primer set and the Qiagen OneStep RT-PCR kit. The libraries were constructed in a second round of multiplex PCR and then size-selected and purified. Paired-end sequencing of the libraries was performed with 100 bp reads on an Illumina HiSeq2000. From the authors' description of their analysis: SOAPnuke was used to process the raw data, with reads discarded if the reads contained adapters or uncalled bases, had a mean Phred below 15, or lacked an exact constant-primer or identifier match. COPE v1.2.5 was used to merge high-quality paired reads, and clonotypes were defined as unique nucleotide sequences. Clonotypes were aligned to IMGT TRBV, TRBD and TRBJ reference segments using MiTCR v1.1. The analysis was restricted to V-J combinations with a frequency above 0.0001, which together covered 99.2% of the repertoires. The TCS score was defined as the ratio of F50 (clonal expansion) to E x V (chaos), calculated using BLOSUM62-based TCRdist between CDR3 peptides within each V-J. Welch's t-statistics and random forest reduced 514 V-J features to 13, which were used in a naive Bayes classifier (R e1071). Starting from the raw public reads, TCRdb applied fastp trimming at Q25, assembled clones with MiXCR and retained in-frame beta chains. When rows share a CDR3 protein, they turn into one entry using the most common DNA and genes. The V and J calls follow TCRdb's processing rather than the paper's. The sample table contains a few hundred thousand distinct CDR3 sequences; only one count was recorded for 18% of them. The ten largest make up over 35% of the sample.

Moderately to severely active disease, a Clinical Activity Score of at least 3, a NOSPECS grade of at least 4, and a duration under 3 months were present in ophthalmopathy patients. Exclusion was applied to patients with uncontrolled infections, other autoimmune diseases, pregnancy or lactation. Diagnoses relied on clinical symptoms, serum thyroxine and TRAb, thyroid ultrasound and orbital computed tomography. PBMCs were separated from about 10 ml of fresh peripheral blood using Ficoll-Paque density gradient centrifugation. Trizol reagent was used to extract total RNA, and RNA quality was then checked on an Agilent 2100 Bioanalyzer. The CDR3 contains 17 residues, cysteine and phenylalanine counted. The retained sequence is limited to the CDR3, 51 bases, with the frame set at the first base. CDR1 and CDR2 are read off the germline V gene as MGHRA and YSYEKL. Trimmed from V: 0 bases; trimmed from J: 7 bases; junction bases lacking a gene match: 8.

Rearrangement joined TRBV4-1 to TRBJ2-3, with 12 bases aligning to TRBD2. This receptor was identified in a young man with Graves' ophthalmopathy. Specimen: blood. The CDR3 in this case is CASSQETSGGYVNTQYF. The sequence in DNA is TGCGCCAGCAGCCAAGAGACTAGCGGGGGTTATGTGAATACGCAGTATTTT.